This TCR beta chain was sequenced during a study of cytomegalovirus exposure and HLA in healthy donors. Study-wide results and caveats: Some TCR beta chains (around 180 of them) were listed as cytomegalovirus-associated.

As concerns this clone: Its antigen is currently unknown.

This CDR3 spans 13 amino acids. Trimming cost V 4 bases and J 8 bases; bases outside gene matches: 7. Germline CDR1 is MGHDK and CDR2 is SYGVNS. Clones were read by immunoSEQ multiplex PCR, and TCRdb kept only the in-frame ones, dropping some. This sample has 200,000 to 250,000 clones, with approximately 84% found just once. The chain couples TRBV25-1 to TRBJ1-2, with 7 bases lining up with TRBD1. This sequence originates from a man aged 18 to 30 in good health and CMV-seropositive. The sequenced material came from PBMCs. The CDR3 loop reads CASSVRGGDGYTF. DNA for the CDR3: TGTGCCAGCAGTGTACGAGGGGGCGACGGCTACACCTTC.